Listed here are 2 T cell receptor beta chains from one sample, sequenced in a study of OX40 agonist ivuxolimab in advanced cancers. TCRdb's table, derived via immunoSEQ multiplex PCR, lists solely in-frame clones and lacks some. The table records roughly 28,000 clones, about 88% of them present only once. The material was CD4+ or CD8+ T cells sorted from blood, obtained in a trial of the OX40 agonist ivuxolimab. These receptors all come from an adult with an advanced solid tumor such as melanoma, head and neck, liver or kidney cancer.

The chain joins TRBV27 to TRBJ2-7, with D perhaps matching TRBD1 (6 bases). Germline lookup yields CDR1 MNHEY and CDR2 SMNVEV (reference sequence). CDR3 length equals 13 residues. V dropped 3 bases and J dropped 2 bases, with 8 bases sitting between them. The CDR3 nucleotides read TGTGCCAGCAGTTTTACAGGGACCTACGAGCAGTACTTC. The encoded protein is CASSFTGTYEQYF.

This chain connects TRBV4-1 to TRBJ2-1, with 8 nucleotides matching TRBD2. Looked up from germline, CDR1 is MGHRA and CDR2 is YSYEKL. The CDR3 consists of 16 residues. V shed 4 bases and J 3 bases; nucleotides not matched to a gene: 8. CDR3 in amino acids: CASSLLTSGYYNEQFF. As DNA, the CDR3 is TGCGCCAGCAGCCTCCTAACTAGCGGATACTACAATGAGCAGTTCTTC.